A single sample gave rise to the 7 T cell receptor beta chains below, sequenced in a study of T cell clonality in common variable immunodeficiency. Repertoires were generated with immunoSEQ multiplex PCR, while TCRdb's copy carries only in-frame clones and drops some. The data show about 59,000 clones, with none appearing a single time. What was sequenced was peripheral blood mononuclear cells. These TCRs come from a person aged 18 to 70 in good health.

This clone was found many times. A read error may account for a junction end that differs from germline. The CDR3 end falls 3 residues outside the read, so it is completed with the germline J gene. This rearrangement joins TRBV7-9 to TRBJ1-2, with D possibly TRBD1 on 6 matching bases. The V gene's germline CDR1 is SEHNR and CDR2 FQNEAQ (reference sequence). The CDR3 extends over 12 amino acids. The CDR3 DNA, read in part, is TGTGCCAGCGCCGGGGGGCTCTATGTC. It codes for CASAGGLYV. The entire CDR3 reads CASAGGLYVYTF.

Turning to this clone: Read coverage stops 3 residues before the CDR3 terminus; the germline J gene supplies the remainder. The rearrangement uses TRBV7-9 and TRBJ1-2; no firm D call. CDR3 size: 12 residues. The germline CDR1 and CDR2 sequences are SEHNR and FQNEAQ (reference sequence). The covered CDR3 bases are TGTGCCAGCAGCTTTCGCGGCTACGAC. Protein: CASSFRGYD. The whole CDR3 reads CASSFRGYDYTF.

In its sample, this clone was seen many times. The CDR3 reads CAWSVWGGSAGNTIYF. The sequenced part of the CDR3 DNA is TGTGCCTGGAGTGTATGGGGGGGATCCGCAGGAAACACC. V gene TRBV30 combines with J gene TRBJ1-3, with TRBD1 as a possible D gene (5 bases). Read data end 3 residues before the CDR3 end; the end is taken from the germline J gene. Germline CDR1 GTSNPN, CDR2 SVGIG (reference sequence). The length of the CDR3 is 16 residues. The ends were cut back, 0 bases at V and 4 bases at J, with 16 bases in the middle.

This clone appeared many times. The read gets to within 3 residues of the CDR3 end, and the germline J gene fills in the rest. This sequence joins TRBV7-9 and TRBJ2-3; D gene unclear. The CDR3 runs 13 residues. Germline lookup yields CDR1 SEHNR and CDR2 FQNEAQ (reference sequence). V was cut by 5 bases and J by 4 bases, with 10 bases left in between. CDR3 loop: CASSHRSADTQYF. The sequenced CDR3 bases are TGTGCCAGCAGCCATAGAAGCGCAGATACG. Combining the CDR3 with reference TRBV7-9 and TRBJ2-3 gives the whole variable domain DTGVSQNPRHKITKRGQNVTFRCDPISEHNRLYWYRQTLGQGPEFLTYFQNEAQLEKSRLLSDRFSAERPKGSFSTLEIQRTEQGDSAMYLCASSHRSADTQYFGPGTRLTVL.

This clone has at least ten counts. The CDR3 end is not reached by the read, which stops 3 residues before it; the germline J gene fills it in. V gene TRBV5-5 combines with J gene TRBJ1-4, with D uncertain. The CDR3 covers 15 residues. Germline-derived CDR1 and CDR2 are SGHKS and YYEKEE (reference sequence). Trimming cost V 0 bases and J 6 bases, with 12 bases left between them. CDR3 DNA (partial): TGTGCCAGCAGCTTGGAGGCCGTGAATTATGAAAAA. It codes for CASSLEAVNYEK. The entire CDR3 reads CASSLEAVNYEKLFF.

This clone was seen ten or more times. The read falls 3 residues short of the CDR3 end, and the missing part is taken from the germline J gene. This sequence joins TRBV7-9 and TRBJ2-3; TRBD1 matches at 9 bases. Trimming at V came to 6 bases and at J to 5 bases, leaving 3 bases not matched to a gene. Looked up from germline, CDR1 is SEHNR and CDR2 is FQNEAQ (reference sequence). This CDR3 is built from 13 residues. The DNA read from the CDR3 is TGTGCCAGCAGACAGGGGGCTGTAGATACG. Its translation is CASRQGAVDT. The CDR3 as a whole reads CASRQGAVDTQYF.

This clone has at least ten counts. The CDR3 extends 3 residues past the end of the read, so its final part is completed from the germline J gene. V is TRBV7-9 and J is TRBJ1-4; tentatively, D is TRBD1 (6 bases). Looked up from germline, CDR1 is SEHNR and CDR2 is FQNEAQ (reference sequence). CDR3 length: 15 residues. V gave up 1 base and J gave up 8 bases, with 14 bases separating them. The CDR3 here is CASSLVTGRGEKLFF. The part of the CDR3 DNA that was read is TGTGCCAGCAGCTTAGTAACAGGGAGGGGCGAAAAA.